These 17 T cell receptor delta chains were sequenced from one sample in a study of Vδ1+ human thymocytes. Points from the study as a whole: In the thymus, TRG and TRD repertoires looked highly polyclonal with Gaussian CDR3 lengths.

The antigens these receptors bind are not known. RNA was extracted from the cells and then reverse transcribed. Multiplex PCR used pooled V-gene forward primers and a constant-region reverse primer to amplify CDR3s. TCRdb fed the multiplex PCR reads to CATT. The table includes approximately 24,000 delta-chain clones, about 7.4% detected once. Sequenced sample: Vdelta1+ gamma-delta thymocytes from the thymus. Specified subset: FACS-sorted CD3+ TCRalphabeta- TCRVdelta1+ TCRVdelta2- thymocytes. Source of these receptors: a girl under two years old who had congenital heart surgery.

The J gene corresponds to TRDJ1; a V gene call is absent; the DNA was not used to check the table's D call, TRDD3. CDR3 length: 20 residues. CDR3 nucleotides: TGTGCTCTTGGGGAAGGGTCGGCCCCGCCGGTGGACCCATACACCGATAAACTCATCTTT. It yields the protein CALGEGSAPPVDPYTDKLIF.

This clone has more than one count but fewer than ten. The V call is TRDV1, the J call TRDJ1; tentative D call: TRDD3 (6 bases). Germline CDR1 reads TSWWSYY; CDR2 reads QGS. The V and J ends lost 4 bases and 0 bases respectively, with 15 bases between them. CDR3 length: 16 amino acids. For the CDR3, the DNA is TGTGCTCTTGGGGCCGACCGGGGGAGGGACACCGATAAACTCATCTTT. This gives the protein CALGADRGRDTDKLIF.

This clone was seen a few times. The chain uses TRDV1 and TRDJ1; TRDD3 matches 12 bases. Trimming cost V 0 bases and J 0 bases; bases outside gene matches: 23. The CDR3 spans 24 residues. Per germline, CDR1 TSWWSYY and CDR2 QGS. CDR3 sequence reads: CALGELGTPSTGGYILRYTDKLIF. CDR3 DNA sequence: TGTGCTCTTGGGGAACTCGGGACGCCGTCCACTGGGGGATACATATTGAGGTACACCGATAAACTCATCTTT.

The rearrangement links TRDV1 to TRDJ1, with 10 bases fitting TRDD3. Trimming at V came to 5 bases and at J to 0 bases, leaving 15 bases not matched to a gene. There are 19 residues in the CDR3. The germline gives CDR1 TSWWSYY, CDR2 QGS. In DNA form, the CDR3 reads TGTGCTCTTGGGTCCTACCTTCTCACTGGGGGATTGTACACCGATAAACTCATCTTT. The encoded protein is CALGSYLLTGGLYTDKLIF.

Turning to this clone: The sample has other DNA sequences that encode this CDR3 too. The chain is built from TRDV1 and TRDJ1; D is uncertain. CDR1 is TSWWSYY and CDR2 is QGS in the germline V gene. Trimming pared 4 bases from V and 0 bases from J, leaving 9 bases between. The CDR3 is 14 residues long. The CDR3 DNA reads as TGTGCTCTTGGGGGCAAAGAGTACACCGATAAACTCATCTTT. This translates into CALGGKEYTDKLIF.

The J gene is TRDJ1, the V gene TRDV1; weak D call: TRDD3 (5 bases). Here the J gene was assigned by germline matching of the DNA, as TCRdb has none. This CDR3 region has 16 residues. The germline CDR1 and CDR2 sequences are TSWWSYY and QGS. Trimming removed 2 bases from V and 0 bases from J, with 13 bases in between. CDR3: CALGEKGDWYTDKLIF. CDR3 sequence (DNA): TGTGCTCTTGGGGAAAAAGGGGACTGGTACACCGATAAACTCATCTTT.

To note about this clone: The same CDR3 also results from other DNA sequences found in this sample. This chain joins TRDV1 and TRDJ1; TRDD3 matches at 9 bases. V was pared by 0 bases and J by 0 bases, with 14 bases of the junction left unmatched. The CDR3 is 20 amino acids. Per the germline V gene, CDR1 is TSWWSYY and CDR2 is QGS. The CDR3 DNA reads as TGTGCTCTTGGGGAACTTCTGGTACTGACTGGGGGAGCGTACACCGATAAACTCATCTTT. Its translation is CALGELLVLTGGAYTDKLIF.

This clone was counted between two and nine times. The chain links TRDV1 to TRDJ1, with D possibly being TRDD2 (6 bases). This CDR3 is built from 15 residues. Trimming took 3 bases from V and 4 from J, leaving 15 bases between them. CDR1 is TSWWSYY and CDR2 is QGS in the germline V gene. The CDR3 nucleotides are TGTGCTCTTGGGGACTGTATTCTTTCCTACGATAAACTCATCTTT. Translated, it gives CALGDCILSYDKLIF.

The chain combines TRDV1 with TRDJ1; D unresolved. The J gene comes from matching the DNA to germline here; TCRdb lacks it. From germline, CDR1 is TSWWSYY and CDR2 QGS. V dropped 0 bases and J dropped 2 bases, with 7 bases sitting between them. The CDR3 runs to 14 residues. CDR3 in amino acids: CALGELACTDKLIF. The DNA of the CDR3 is TGTGCTCTTGGGGAACTAGCTTGTACCGATAAACTCATCTTT.

The chain joins TRDV1 to TRDJ1; TRDD3 matches at 9 bases. CDR1 and CDR2 (germline): TSWWSYY, QGS. The CDR3 runs to 18 residues. V lost 2 bases to trimming and J lost 2 bases; unmatched junction nucleotides: 12. This CDR3 reads CALGERSLWGYDTDKLIF. CDR3 nucleotides: TGTGCTCTTGGGGAAAGGAGCCTCTGGGGATACGATACCGATAAACTCATCTTT.

This clone was seen a handful of times. A much larger clone lies one base from this, so it may be a read error. The same CDR3 is also encoded by other DNA sequences in this sample. The chain couples TRDV2 to TRDJ1; D might be TRDD3 (6 bases). V was trimmed by 7 bases and J by 0 bases, leaving 17 bases between them. The CDR3 totals 15 residues. CDR1 is GEAIGNYY and CDR2 is EKD in the germline V gene. The CDR3 DNA reads TGTGCCTGCTGGGGTACCACCCTGTACACCGATAAACTCATCTTT. Residues: CACWGTTLYTDKLIF.

Only a few counts were recorded for this clone. The J gene is TRDJ1, the V gene TRDV1; 13 positions agree with TRDD3. This CDR3 has 22 residues. Germline V gives CDR1 TSWWSYY, CDR2 QGS. After removal of 5 bases from V and 2 bases from J, the junction contained 23 bases not matched to a gene. The DNA for the CDR3 is TGTGCTCTTGGGAGCTTAGGCCTTCCTACCTACTGGGGGATACGGAATACCGATAAACTCATCTTT. Residues: CALGSLGLPTYWGIRNTDKLIF.

This clone was seen a handful of times. The J gene is TRDJ1, the V gene TRDV1; weak D call: TRDD3 (5 bases). CDR1 is TSWWSYY, CDR2 QGS, per germline. This CDR3 region has 19 residues. Trimming took off 0 bases at V and 0 bases at J, with 20 bases between the two ends. The CDR3 loop reads CALGELGYGGPGDTDKLIF. DNA for the CDR3: TGTGCTCTTGGGGAACTAGGCTACGGGGGGCCCGGAGACACCGATAAACTCATCTTT.

This clone was counted a few times. The rearrangement uses TRDV1 and TRDJ1; D is undetermined. The CDR3 loop spans 14 amino acids. V lost 4 bases and J 1 base, leaving 10 bases between the germline ends. Germline V gives CDR1 TSWWSYY, CDR2 QGS. CDR3 residues: CALGGSRGTDKLIF. The DNA for the CDR3 is TGTGCTCTTGGGGGATCCCGCGGCACCGATAAACTCATCTTT.

This chain links TRDV1 with TRDJ1; 7 positions match TRDD3. The CDR3 runs to 21 residues. The germline V gene has CDR1 TSWWSYY and CDR2 QGS. The V and J ends lost 1 base and 1 base, in that order; junction bases with no gene match: 21. For the CDR3, the DNA is TGTGCTCTTGGGGAACGGCCTTCTTCCCGTACTGGGGAGGTTTCCACCGATAAACTCATCTTT. Its protein is CALGERPSSRTGEVSTDKLIF.

V usage is TRDV1 and J usage is TRDJ1; 10 bases map to TRDD3. TCRdb records no J gene; here it was assigned by comparing the DNA to germline. Germline lookup yields CDR1 TSWWSYY and CDR2 QGS. Losses at the gene ends were 4 bases for V and 0 bases for J; bases not matched to a gene: 29. The CDR3 is 24 residues long. In DNA, the CDR3 is TGTGCTCTTGGGGGATTCCTACTCGGTACTGGGGGATTGATGACTACCCAGTACACCGATAAACTCATCTTT. Protein product: CALGGFLLGTGGLMTTQYTDKLIF.

The chain links TRDV1 to TRDJ1; D gene uncertain. Trimming stripped 6 bases from V and 5 bases from J, with 19 bases between. This CDR3 is built from 15 residues. Germline-derived CDR1 and CDR2 are TSWWSYY and QGS. The CDR3, as DNA: TGTGCTCTTGGATCCCGCCGCACGGAAGGGGATAAACTCATCTTT. This encodes CALGSRRTEGDKLIF.